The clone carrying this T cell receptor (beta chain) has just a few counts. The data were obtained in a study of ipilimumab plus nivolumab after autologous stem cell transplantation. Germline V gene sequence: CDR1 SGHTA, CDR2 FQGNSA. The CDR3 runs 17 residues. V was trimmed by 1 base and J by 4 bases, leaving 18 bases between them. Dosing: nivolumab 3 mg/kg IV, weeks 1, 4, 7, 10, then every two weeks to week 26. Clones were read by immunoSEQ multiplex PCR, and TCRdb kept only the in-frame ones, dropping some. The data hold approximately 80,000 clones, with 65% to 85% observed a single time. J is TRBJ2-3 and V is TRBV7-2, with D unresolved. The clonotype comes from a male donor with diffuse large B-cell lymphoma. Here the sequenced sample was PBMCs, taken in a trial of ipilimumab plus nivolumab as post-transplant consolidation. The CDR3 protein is CASSLVHGAISPDTQYF. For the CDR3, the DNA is TGTGCCAGCAGCTTAGTCCACGGTGCCATTTCTCCAGATACGCAGTATTTT.